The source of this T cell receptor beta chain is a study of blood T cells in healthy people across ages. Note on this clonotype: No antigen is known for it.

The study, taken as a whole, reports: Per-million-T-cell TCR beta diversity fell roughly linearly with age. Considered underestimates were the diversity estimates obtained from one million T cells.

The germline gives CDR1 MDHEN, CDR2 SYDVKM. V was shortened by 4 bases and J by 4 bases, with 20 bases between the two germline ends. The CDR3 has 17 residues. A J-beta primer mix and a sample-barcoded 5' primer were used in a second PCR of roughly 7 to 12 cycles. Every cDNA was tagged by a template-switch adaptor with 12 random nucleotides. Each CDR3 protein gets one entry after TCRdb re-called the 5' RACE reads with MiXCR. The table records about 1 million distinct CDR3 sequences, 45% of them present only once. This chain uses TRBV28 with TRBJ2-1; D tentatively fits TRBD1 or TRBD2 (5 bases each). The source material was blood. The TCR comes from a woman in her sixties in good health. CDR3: CASSSSLPRDLYNEQFF. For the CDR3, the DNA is TGTGCCAGCAGTTCTTCCCTCCCGAGGGACCTATACAATGAGCAGTTCTTC.